The 22 T cell receptor beta chains listed next were all sequenced from one sample in a study of blood T cell repertoires in COVID-19. The assay was immunoSEQ multiplex PCR, and TCRdb's table has in-frame clones only and misses some. The sample has 150,000 to 200,000 clones; around nine tenths are singletons. The sequencing sample was made of PBMCs or T cells enriched from blood (not recorded which). The receptor set was obtained from a woman between 18 and 29 years old who had recovered from COVID-19.

V usage is TRBV19 and J usage is TRBJ1-1; D is uncertain. The germline V gene encodes CDR1 LNHDA and CDR2 SQIVND (reference sequence). This CDR3 has 14 amino acids. Trimming removed 5 bases at V and 5 bases at J, with 15 bases between. CDR3 region: CASSGVSRKTEAFF. The CDR3 bases are TGTGCCAGTAGTGGCGTTAGCAGAAAGACTGAAGCTTTCTTT.

This clone was seen just once. The chain joins TRBV13 to TRBJ2-7, with D possibly matching TRBD1 (5 bases). The germline gives CDR1 PRHDT, CDR2 FYEKMQ (reference sequence). The V and J ends lost 5 bases and 3 bases respectively, with 11 bases between them. This CDR3 is built from 13 residues. This CDR3 is CASSPDRGYEQYF. DNA for the CDR3: TGTGCCAGCAGCCCCGATAGGGGCTACGAGCAGTACTTC.

The CDR3 sequence: CASSKGVDRRQETQYF. CDR3 bases: TGTGCCAGCAGCAAAGGTGTGGACAGGCGCCAAGAGACCCAGTACTTC. The rearrangement joins TRBV21-1 to TRBJ2-5; the D call TRBD1 from the table was never checked on the DNA. TRBV21-1 is a known pseudogene. CDR3 length equals 16 residues.

The chain uses TRBV18 and TRBJ2-7, with 10 bases matching TRBD2. The CDR3 covers 16 residues. Trimming removed 2 bases from V and 6 bases from J; junction bases left unmatched: 10. Per the germline V gene, CDR1 is KGHSH and CDR2 is LQKENI. The CDR3 is CASSPLSGRARGEQYF. The DNA of the CDR3 is TGTGCCAGCTCACCATTAAGCGGGAGGGCCCGGGGCGAGCAGTACTTC.

This clone was found once. V is TRBV12-3 or TRBV12-4 and J is TRBJ2-2, with unresolved D. V lost 3 bases to trimming and J lost 6 bases, with 8 bases between them. CDR3 length: 13 amino acids. CDR3 bases: TGTGCCAGCAGTTTTCGGAGAGCCGGGGAGCTGTTTTTT. Encoded protein: CASSFRRAGELFF.

This rearrangement joins TRBV27 to TRBJ1-5, with D perhaps TRBD1 (6 bases). CDR1 is MNHEY and CDR2 is SMNVEV in the germline V gene (reference sequence). The CDR3 consists of 15 residues. Trimming took 5 bases from V and 3 from J, leaving 14 bases between them. CDR3 sequence reads: CASSRKGEINQPQHF. CDR3 DNA: TGTGCCAGCAGTCGTAAGGGGGAGATCAATCAGCCCCAGCATTTT.

The rearrangement links TRBV10-3 to TRBJ2-7, with D possibly being TRBD1 (6 bases). V was shortened by 6 bases and J by 1 base, with 19 bases between the two germline ends. Germline-derived CDR1 and CDR2 are ENHRY and SYGVKD. The length of the CDR3 is 16 residues. CDR3 region: CAISTDEPRGSYEQYF. The CDR3 region has the DNA TGTGCCATCAGCACTGATGAACCCAGGGGTTCCTACGAGCAGTACTTC.

The J gene is TRBJ2-3, the V gene TRBV5-6; D might be TRBD1 (6 bases). Germline V gene lookup returns CDR1 SGHDT and CDR2 YYEEEE. This CDR3 is 13 amino acids long. V lost 4 bases and J 5 bases, leaving 11 bases between the germline ends. DNA of the CDR3: TGTGCCAGCAGCCCTCGGACAGAAGATACGCAGTATTTT. It encodes CASSPRTEDTQYF.

V usage is TRBV10-3 and J usage is TRBJ2-7; TRBD2 agrees at 9 bases. V trimming: 9 bases; J trimming: 6 bases; junction bases outside the gene matches: 9. The CDR3 covers 13 residues. Looked up from germline, CDR1 is ENHRY and CDR2 is SYGVKD. For the CDR3, the DNA is TGTGCCATTACAAGCAGGCGGGAGGGCGAGCAGTACTTC. Encoded protein: CAITSRREGEQYF.

V usage is TRBV29-1 and J usage is TRBJ2-7; D might be TRBD1 (6 bases). V shed 6 bases and J shed 3 bases, with 12 bases lying between them. CDR1 SQVTM and CDR2 ANQGSEA come from the germline V gene. The CDR3 consists of 12 residues. The CDR3 is CSVAGTIYEQYF. The CDR3 coding sequence is TGCAGCGTGGCCGGGACAATCTACGAGCAGTACTTC.

J is TRBJ1-1 and V is TRBV5-8; 7 bases agree with TRBD1. The CDR3 spans 14 residues. With 5 bases clipped from V and 0 bases from J, the junction kept 4 bases outside the gene matches. Germline V lookup: CDR1 SGHTS, CDR2 YDEGEE. CDR3: CASRKQGMNTEAFF. In nucleotides, the CDR3 is TGTGCCAGCAGAAAACAGGGGATGAACACTGAAGCTTTCTTT.

This clone appeared a single time. This chain connects TRBV5-1 to TRBJ1-1; 7 nucleotides agree with TRBD1. The CDR3 runs 14 residues. The junction had 7 bases not matched to a gene; V was cut back by 4 bases and J by 4 bases. Germline CDR1 is SGHRS and CDR2 is YFSETQ. CDR3 loop: CASSPTTGSTEAFF. The DNA of the CDR3 is TGCGCCAGCAGCCCTACGACAGGGAGCACTGAAGCTTTCTTT.

As to this clone: The junction departs from germline at one end; a sequencing error may be responsible. The rearrangement links TRBV6-2 or TRBV6-3 to TRBJ2-7; 9 positions agree with TRBD2. Germline CDR1 reads MNHEY; CDR2 reads SVGEGT. This CDR3 contains 15 residues. The CDR3 protein is CASSSRGRDGYEQYF. CDR3 coding DNA: TGTGCCAGCAGTTCTCGCGGGAGGGACGGGTACGAGCAATACTTC.

V and J are TRBV12-3 or TRBV12-4 and TRBJ1-3; no clear D gene. The V and J ends lost 4 bases and 1 base respectively, with 5 bases between them. The CDR3 has 13 residues. The CDR3 DNA sequence: TGTGCCAGCAGTTCCTTTTCTGGAAACACCATATATTTT. Its translation: CASSSFSGNTIYF.

The chain combines TRBV11-2 with TRBJ2-3; 9 bases map to TRBD2. V trimming: 7 bases; J trimming: 0 bases; junction bases outside the gene matches: 8. The CDR3 loop spans 16 amino acids. CDR1 and CDR2 from the germline V gene are SGHAT and FQNNGV. The CDR3 DNA is TGTGCCAGCATCAAGAGGCGGGAGGGGAGCACAGATACGCAGTATTTT. Translating gives CASIKRREGSTDTQYF.

This chain uses TRBV5-5 with TRBJ2-1; a weak D match, TRBD1 (6 bases). The CDR3 is 12 residues long. V shed 2 bases and J shed 7 bases, with 7 bases lying between them. Germline V gives CDR1 SGHKS, CDR2 YYEKEE (reference sequence). The CDR3 DNA reads TGTGCCAGCAGCTTTACAGGGAATGAGCAGTTCTTC. Its protein product is CASSFTGNEQFF. Complete variable domain (other parts from reference TRBV5-5 and TRBJ2-1): DAGVTQSPTHLIKTRGQQVTLRCSPISGHKSVSWYQQVLGQGPQFIFQYYEKEERGRGNFPDRFSARQFPNYSSELNVNALLLGDSALYLCASSFTGNEQFFGPGTRLTVL.

The chain has TRBV2 and TRBJ2-7, with D uncertain. The CDR3 has 12 residues. CDR1 is SNHLY, CDR2 FYNNEI, per germline. Trimming cost V 4 bases and J 7 bases, with 11 bases left between them. The CDR3 region is CASSVYVGEQYF. CDR3 sequence (DNA): TGTGCCAGCAGTGTTTACGTCGGGGAGCAGTACTTC.

The chain links TRBV3-1 (or the pseudogene TRBV3-2) to TRBJ2-7, with D perhaps matching TRBD2 (6 bases). The germline gives CDR1 LGHDT, CDR2 YNNKEL (reference sequence). Trimming left V 1 base short and J 2 bases short, with 9 bases between. There are 14 residues in the CDR3. The CDR3 is CASSQGGAPYEQYF. CDR3 bases: TGTGCCAGCAGCCAAGGCGGGGCCCCCTACGAGCAGTACTTC.

The CDR3 DNA sequence: TGCGCCAGCAGCTGGACTAGCGGGAGGGCAGATACGCAGTATTTT. Translated, it gives CASSWTSGRADTQYF. The chain has TRBV5-1 and TRBJ2-3; 15 bases are shared with TRBD2. Germline CDR1 and CDR2: SGHRS and YFSETQ. The CDR3 runs to 15 residues. V shed 3 bases, J shed 4 bases, and the junction held 0 bases outside the gene matches.

V and J are TRBV5-4 and TRBJ2-5; the D gene is possibly TRBD2 (6 bases). The CDR3 runs 14 residues. V lost 4 bases and J 4 bases, leaving 14 bases between the germline ends. CDR1 SGHNT and CDR2 YYREEE come from the germline V gene (reference sequence). The CDR3 coding sequence is TGTGCCAGCAGCCCCCAGGCGGGACGAGAGACCCAGTACTTC. Amino acids: CASSPQAGRETQYF. The full variable domain, completed using reference TRBV5-4 and TRBJ2-5, is ETGVTQSPTHLIKTRGQQVTLRCSSQSGHNTVSWYQQALGQGPQFIFQYYREEENGRGNFPPRFSGLQFPNYSSELNVNALELDDSALYLCASSPQAGRETQYFGPGTRLLVL.

The CDR3 loop is CASSLSRRGGNQPQHF. The CDR3 DNA reads as TGTGCCAGCAGTTTATCGCGCAGGGGTGGCAATCAGCCCCAGCATTTT. This chain joins TRBV27 and TRBJ1-5; TRBD1 is a possible D gene (6 bases). Germline values: CDR1 MNHEY, CDR2 SMNVEV (reference sequence). V dropped 0 bases and J dropped 2 bases, with 11 bases sitting between them. The CDR3 is made up of 16 amino acids.

The chain employs TRBV10-3 and TRBJ2-3; 9 bases align to TRBD2. Germline assignment: CDR1 ENHRY and CDR2 SYGVKD. Trimming took 2 bases from V and 4 from J; bases not matched to a gene: 10. The CDR3 consists of 17 residues. CDR3 amino acids: CAISERSSGILPDTQYF. Written as DNA, the CDR3 is TGTGCCATCAGTGAGAGGTCTAGCGGGATCCTACCAGATACGCAGTATTTT.